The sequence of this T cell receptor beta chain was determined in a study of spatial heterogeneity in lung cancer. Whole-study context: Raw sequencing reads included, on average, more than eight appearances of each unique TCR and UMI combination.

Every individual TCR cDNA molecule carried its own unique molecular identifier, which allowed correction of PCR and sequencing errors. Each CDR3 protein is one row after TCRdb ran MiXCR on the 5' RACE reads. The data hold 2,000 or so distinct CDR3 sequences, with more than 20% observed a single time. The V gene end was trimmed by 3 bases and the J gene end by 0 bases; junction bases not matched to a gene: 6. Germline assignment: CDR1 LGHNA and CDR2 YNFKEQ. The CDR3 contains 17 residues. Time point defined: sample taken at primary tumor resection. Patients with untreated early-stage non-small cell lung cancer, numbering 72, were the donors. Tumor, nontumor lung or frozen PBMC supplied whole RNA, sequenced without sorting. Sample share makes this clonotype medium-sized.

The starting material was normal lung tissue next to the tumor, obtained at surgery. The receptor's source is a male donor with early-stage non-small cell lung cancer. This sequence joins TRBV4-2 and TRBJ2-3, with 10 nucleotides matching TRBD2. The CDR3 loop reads CASSQVLAGDSTDTQYF. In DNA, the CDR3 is TGTGCCAGCAGCCAGGTCCTAGCGGGGGACAGCACAGATACGCAGTATTTT.